This TCR beta chain was found in a study of T cell repertoires in cytomegalovirus infection (dated by TCRdb to the late 2010s). With regard to the full study: Donor HLA type was relevant to the analysis, as public TCR beta signatures indicated carriage of CMV infection together with the matching HLA type. Paper-wide results and their limitations: In the ex vivo response, HLA-C-restricted CMV-specific TCR beta clonotypes were dominant, and in two of eight donors the single most frequent clonotype came from this HLA-C-restricted group. In both this cohort and an independent roughly 350-donor cohort, the cumulative frequency of public TCR beta family members distinguished carriers of CMV infection plus the relevant HLA type.

The data were produced on an Illumina HiSeq 1500. The public reads were reprocessed in TCRdb via fastp at Q25 and MiXCR, keeping in-frame beta chains. Identical CDR3 protein sequences are pooled into one entry, listed with their most common genes and DNA. This sample gives 250,000 or so distinct CDR3 sequences in total; approximately 9.2% of them show up just once. About 15% of the sample lies in the top ten. The germline V and J ends show losses of 0 bases and 4 bases respectively, and no gene match explains 6 bases of the junction. The CDR3 covers 16 residues, taking in both the cysteine and the phenylalanine. Only the CDR3 portion is preserved as DNA: 48 bases, with reading frame beginning at the first base. From the germline V gene, CDR1 is MGHRA and CDR2 is YSYEKL. This clonotype appeared many times. Its target antigen remains unknown. Within one base of it there is no much larger clone, and no base qualities were kept.

The chain is assembled from TRBV4-1 and TRBJ2-1; 7 bases in between match TRBD2. The TCR originated in a human donor in good health (CMV status not recorded). Some clones in this sample may be carry-over from other donors' samples. The sample taken for sequencing was PBMCs. The encoded CDR3 is CASSQDEGGRYNEQFF. The nucleotide sequence reads as follows: TGCGCCAGCAGCCAAGATGAGGGAGGGCGGTACAATGAGCAGTTCTTC.